The 5 T cell receptor beta chains reported below all come from one sample, sequenced in a study of control samples from healthy donors and cancer patients. Measured with immunoSEQ multiplex PCR; TCRdb has only the in-frame clones, and not every one. The sample holds 150,000 to 200,000 clones, 70% to 90% seen once. Material for sequencing was blood. The receptor set was obtained from a young man in good health.

The CDR3 DNA reads TGTGCCAGCAGGCCACAAAGGGGCGGCTACACCTTC. Protein sequence: CASRPQRGGYTF. The J gene is TRBJ1-2, the V gene TRBV6-5; weak D call: TRBD1 (5 bases). Germline V lookup: CDR1 MNHEY, CDR2 SVGAGI. Trimming took 6 bases from V and 8 from J, leaving 13 bases between them. This CDR3 region has 12 residues.

A few counts support this clone. The V call is TRBV28, the J call TRBJ2-7; possibly TRBD1 or TRBD2 for D (5 bases each). Per the germline V gene, CDR1 is MDHEN and CDR2 is SYDVKM. CDR3 size: 15 residues. Trimming stripped 5 bases from V and 3 bases from J, with 17 bases between. The CDR3 region has the DNA TGTGCCAGCAGTGCCGGGACGGGCCTTGACTACGAGCAGTACTTC. Its translation: CASSAGTGLDYEQYF.

The CDR3 nucleotides read TGTGCCAGCCGACCAGCGGGAGTGAGAGATACGCAGTATTTT. Residues: CASRPAGVRDTQYF. The chain is built from TRBV6-5 and TRBJ2-3, with 8 bases aligning to TRBD2. The CDR3 is 14 amino acids. V shed 8 bases and J 5 bases; nucleotides not matched to a gene: 9. CDR1 MNHEY and CDR2 SVGAGI come from the germline V gene.

The rearrangement joins TRBV5-1 to TRBJ1-1, with 8 bases lining up with TRBD1. The germline V gene encodes CDR1 SGHRS and CDR2 YFSETQ. Trimming took 3 bases from V and 7 from J; bases not matched to a gene: 5. The CDR3 runs to 13 residues. In DNA, the CDR3 is TGCGCCAGCAGCTCCAGACAGGGGAATGAAGCTTTCTTT. Translated, it gives CASSSRQGNEAFF. The full variable domain, completed using reference TRBV5-1 and TRBJ1-1, is KAGVTQTPRYLIKTRGQQVTLSCSPISGHRSVSWYQQTPGQGLQFLFEYFSETQRNKGNFPGRFSGRQFSNSRSEMNVSTLELGDSALYLCASSSRQGNEAFFGQGTRLTVV.

The rearrangement uses TRBV27 and TRBJ2-1; D perhaps matches TRBD1 (5 bases). V lost 4 bases and J lost 1, with 8 bases in between. Germline V gene lookup returns CDR1 MNHEY and CDR2 SMNVEV (reference sequence). The length of the CDR3 is 14 residues. The CDR3, as DNA: TGTGCCAGCAGTTCAGGGAATTCCTACAATGAGCAGTTCTTC. This translates into CASSSGNSYNEQFF.